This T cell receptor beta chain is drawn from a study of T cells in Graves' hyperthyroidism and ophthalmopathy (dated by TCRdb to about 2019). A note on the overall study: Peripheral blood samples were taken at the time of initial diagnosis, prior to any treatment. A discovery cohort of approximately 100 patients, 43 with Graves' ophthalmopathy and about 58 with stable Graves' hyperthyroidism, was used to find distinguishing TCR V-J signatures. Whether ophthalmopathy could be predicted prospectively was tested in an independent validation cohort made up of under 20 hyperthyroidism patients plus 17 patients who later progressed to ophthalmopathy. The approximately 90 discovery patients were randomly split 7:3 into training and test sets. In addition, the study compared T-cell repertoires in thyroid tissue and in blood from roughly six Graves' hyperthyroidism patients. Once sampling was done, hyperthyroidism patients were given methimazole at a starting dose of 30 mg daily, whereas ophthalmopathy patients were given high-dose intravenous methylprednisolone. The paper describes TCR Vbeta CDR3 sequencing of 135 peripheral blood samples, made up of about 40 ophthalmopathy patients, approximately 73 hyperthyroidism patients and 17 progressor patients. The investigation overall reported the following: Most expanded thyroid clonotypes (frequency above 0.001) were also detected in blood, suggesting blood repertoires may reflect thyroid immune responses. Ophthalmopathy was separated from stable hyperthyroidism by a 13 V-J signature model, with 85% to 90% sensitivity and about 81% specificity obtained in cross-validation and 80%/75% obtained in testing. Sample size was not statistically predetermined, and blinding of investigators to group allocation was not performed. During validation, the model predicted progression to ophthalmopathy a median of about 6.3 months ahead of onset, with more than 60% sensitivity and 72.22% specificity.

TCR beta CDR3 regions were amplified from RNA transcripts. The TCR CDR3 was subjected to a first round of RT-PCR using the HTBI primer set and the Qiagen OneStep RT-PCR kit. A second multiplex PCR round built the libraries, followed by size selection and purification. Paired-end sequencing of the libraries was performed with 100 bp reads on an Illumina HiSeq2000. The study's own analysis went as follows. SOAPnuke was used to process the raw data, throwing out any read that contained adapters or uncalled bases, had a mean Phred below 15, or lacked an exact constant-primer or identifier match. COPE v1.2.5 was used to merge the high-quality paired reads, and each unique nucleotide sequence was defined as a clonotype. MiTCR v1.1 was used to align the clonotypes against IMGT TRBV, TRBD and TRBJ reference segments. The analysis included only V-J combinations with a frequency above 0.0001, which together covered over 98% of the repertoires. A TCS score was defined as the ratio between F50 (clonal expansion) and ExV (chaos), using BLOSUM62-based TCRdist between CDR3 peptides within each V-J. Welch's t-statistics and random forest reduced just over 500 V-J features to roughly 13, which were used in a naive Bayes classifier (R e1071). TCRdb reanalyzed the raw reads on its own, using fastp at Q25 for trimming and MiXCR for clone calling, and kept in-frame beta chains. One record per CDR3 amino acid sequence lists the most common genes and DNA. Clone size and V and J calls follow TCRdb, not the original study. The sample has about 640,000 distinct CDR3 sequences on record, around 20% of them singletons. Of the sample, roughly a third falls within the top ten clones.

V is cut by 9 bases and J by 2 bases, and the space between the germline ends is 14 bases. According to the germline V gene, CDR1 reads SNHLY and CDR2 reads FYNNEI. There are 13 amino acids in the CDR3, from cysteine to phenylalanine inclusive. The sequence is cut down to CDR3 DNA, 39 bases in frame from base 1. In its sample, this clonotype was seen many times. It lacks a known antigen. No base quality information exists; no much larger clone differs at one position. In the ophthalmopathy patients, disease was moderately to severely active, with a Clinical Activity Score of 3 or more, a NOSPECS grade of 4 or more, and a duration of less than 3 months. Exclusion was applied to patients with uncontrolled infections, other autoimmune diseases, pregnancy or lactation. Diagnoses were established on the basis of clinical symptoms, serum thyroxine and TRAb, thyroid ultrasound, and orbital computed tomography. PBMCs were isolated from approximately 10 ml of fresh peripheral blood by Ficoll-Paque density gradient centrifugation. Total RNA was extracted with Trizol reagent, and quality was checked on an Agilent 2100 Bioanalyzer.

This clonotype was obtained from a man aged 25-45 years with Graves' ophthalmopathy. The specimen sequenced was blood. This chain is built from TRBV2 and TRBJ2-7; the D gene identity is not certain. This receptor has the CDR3 CASGPDGAYEQYF. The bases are TGTGCCAGTGGACCAGATGGGGCCTACGAGCAGTACTTC.